This TCR beta chain was captured by sequencing in a study of T cells after yellow fever vaccination. This clonotype was recorded a few times. Deletions cut 1 base from V and 8 bases from J, with 9 bases between. Germline V gene lookup returns CDR1 LGHNA and CDR2 YNFKEQ. The CDR3 consists of 13 residues. TCRdb itself ran the 5' RACE reads through MiXCR, one entry per CDR3 protein. The data contain hundreds of thousands of distinct CDR3 sequences, roughly an eighth of them singletons. This TCR came from a man younger than 45 who received the YFV17D yellow fever vaccine. The starting material was PBMCs, obtained on the day of the yellow fever booster vaccination. The V gene is TRBV4-2, the J gene TRBJ2-1; D not certain. The CDR3 coding sequence is TGTGCCAGCAGCCAAGGGGCCCGGGATGAGCAGTTCTTC. Translating it yields CASSQGARDEQFF.